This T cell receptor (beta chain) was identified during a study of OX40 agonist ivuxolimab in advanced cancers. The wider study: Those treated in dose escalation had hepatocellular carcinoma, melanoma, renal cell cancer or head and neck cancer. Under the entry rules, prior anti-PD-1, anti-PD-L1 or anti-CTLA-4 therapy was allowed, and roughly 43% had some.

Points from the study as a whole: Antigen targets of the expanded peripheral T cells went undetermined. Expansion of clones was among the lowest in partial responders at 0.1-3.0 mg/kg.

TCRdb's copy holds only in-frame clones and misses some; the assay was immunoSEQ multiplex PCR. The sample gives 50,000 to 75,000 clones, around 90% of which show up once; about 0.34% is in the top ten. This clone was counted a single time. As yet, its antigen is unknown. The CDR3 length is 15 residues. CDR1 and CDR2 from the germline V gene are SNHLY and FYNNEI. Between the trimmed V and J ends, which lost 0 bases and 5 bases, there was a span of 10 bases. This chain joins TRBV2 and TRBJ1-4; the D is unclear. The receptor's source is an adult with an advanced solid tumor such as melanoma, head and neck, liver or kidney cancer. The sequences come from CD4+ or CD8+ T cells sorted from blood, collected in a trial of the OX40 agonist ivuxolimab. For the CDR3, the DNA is TGTGCCAGCAGTGAAGCGGCCCAAAGCAATGAAAAACTGTTTTTT. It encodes CASSEAAQSNEKLFF.